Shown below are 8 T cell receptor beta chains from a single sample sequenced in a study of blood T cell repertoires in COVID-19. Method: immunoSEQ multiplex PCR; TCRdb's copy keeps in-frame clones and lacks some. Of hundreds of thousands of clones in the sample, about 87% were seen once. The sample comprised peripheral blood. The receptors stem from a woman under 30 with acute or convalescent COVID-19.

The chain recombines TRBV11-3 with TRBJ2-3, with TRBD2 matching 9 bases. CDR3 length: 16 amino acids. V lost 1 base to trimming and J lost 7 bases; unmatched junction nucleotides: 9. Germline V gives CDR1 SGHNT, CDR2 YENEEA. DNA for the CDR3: TGTGCCAGCAGCTTAGGTTTGCGGGGGGGCCTGAATACGCAGTATTTT. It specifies CASSLGLRGGLNTQYF.

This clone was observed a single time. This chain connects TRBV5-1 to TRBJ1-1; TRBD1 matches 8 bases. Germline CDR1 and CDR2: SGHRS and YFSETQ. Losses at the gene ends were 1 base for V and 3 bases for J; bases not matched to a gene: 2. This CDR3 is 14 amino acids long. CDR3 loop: CASSLQGADTEAFF. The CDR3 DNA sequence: TGCGCCAGCAGCTTGCAGGGGGCGGACACTGAAGCTTTCTTT.

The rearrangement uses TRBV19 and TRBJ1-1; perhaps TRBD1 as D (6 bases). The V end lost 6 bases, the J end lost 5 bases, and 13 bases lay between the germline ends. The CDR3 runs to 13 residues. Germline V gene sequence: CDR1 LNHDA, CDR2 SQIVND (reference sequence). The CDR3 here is CASSPGRGTEAFF. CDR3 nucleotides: TGTGCCAGTAGCCCGGGCAGGGGTACTGAAGCTTTCTTT.

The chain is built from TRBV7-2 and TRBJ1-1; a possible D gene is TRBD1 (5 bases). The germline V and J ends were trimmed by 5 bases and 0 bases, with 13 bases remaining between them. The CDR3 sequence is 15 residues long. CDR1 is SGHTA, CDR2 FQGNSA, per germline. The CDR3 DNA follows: TGTGCCAGCAGCGCCCGACAGACTTTGAACACTGAAGCTTTCTTT. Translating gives CASSARQTLNTEAFF.

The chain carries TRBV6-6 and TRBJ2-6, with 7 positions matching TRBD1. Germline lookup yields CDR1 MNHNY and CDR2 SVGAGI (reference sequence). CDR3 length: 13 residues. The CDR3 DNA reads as TGTTCGACAGGGTATTCTGGGGCCAACGTCCTGACTTTC. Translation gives CSTGYSGANVLTF.

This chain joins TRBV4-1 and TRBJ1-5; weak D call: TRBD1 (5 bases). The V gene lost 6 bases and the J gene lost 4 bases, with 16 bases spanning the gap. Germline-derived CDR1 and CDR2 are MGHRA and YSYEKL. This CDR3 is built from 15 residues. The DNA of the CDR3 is TGCGCCAGCAGGCGAGGGACTGGCGAGAATCAGCCCCAGCATTTT. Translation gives CASRRGTGENQPQHF.

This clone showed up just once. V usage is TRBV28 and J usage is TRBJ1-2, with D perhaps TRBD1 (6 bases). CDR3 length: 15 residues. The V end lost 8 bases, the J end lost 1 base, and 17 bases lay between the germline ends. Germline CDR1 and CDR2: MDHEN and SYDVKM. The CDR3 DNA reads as TGTGCCAGCTACACCTGGGGACACCTTAACTATGGCTACACCTTC. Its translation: CASYTWGHLNYGYTF.

DNA of the CDR3: TGTGCCAGCAGTAGCGGGACAGGGTTAAATGAGCAGTTCTTC. This codes for CASSSGTGLNEQFF. The chain recombines TRBV6-5 with TRBJ2-1, with 9 bases fitting TRBD1. CDR1 and CDR2 (germline): MNHEY, SVGAGI. The CDR3 spans 14 residues. Germline trimming cut 5 bases from V and 7 bases from J; bases unmatched to any gene: 6.